Below are 18 T cell receptor beta chains sequenced from a single sample in a study of CD8+CD57+ T cells in acquired aplastic anemia. Researchers used genomic DNA as the template to profile TCR beta VDJ and CDR3. One entry per CDR3 protein, called by TCRdb with MiXCR from the reads. The sample lists around 130,000 distinct CDR3 sequences; 55% to 60% were seen once. In patients chosen for sequencing, flow cytometry had shown CD8+CD57+ cell expansion. Sequencing used sorted CD4+, CD8+, or CD8+CD57+ T cells (not recorded which) from PBMCs. All receptors come from a human donor with aplastic anemia.

The chain uses TRBV9 and TRBJ2-1; D gene unclear. The CDR3 totals 14 residues. Trimming took 0 bases from V and 9 from J, leaving 13 bases between them. The V gene's germline CDR1 is SGDLS and CDR2 YYNGEE. The CDR3 spells CASSVGFLAGEQFF. The CDR3 nucleotides are TGTGCCAGCAGCGTAGGATTTTTAGCAGGTGAGCAGTTCTTC.

This clonotype has just a few counts. The chain uses TRBV30 and TRBJ2-6; D is ambiguous. Germline lookup yields CDR1 GTSNPN and CDR2 SVGIG (reference sequence). The CDR3 has 16 residues. Trimming took off 0 bases at V and 0 bases at J, with 9 bases between the two ends. CDR3 in amino acids: CAWSVLGNSGANVLTF. CDR3 DNA sequence: TGTGCCTGGAGTGTACTCGGAAACTCTGGGGCCAACGTCCTGACTTTC.

V usage is TRBV6-1 and J usage is TRBJ1-2; TRBD1 matches at 7 bases. This CDR3 comprises 15 residues. With V trimmed by 7 bases and J by 2 bases, 10 bases remained unmatched. Germline-derived CDR1 and CDR2 are MNHNS and SASEGT. The CDR3 loop reads CASTRDSYQNYGYTF. The CDR3 DNA is TGTGCCAGCACCCGGGACAGTTATCAAAACTATGGCTACACCTTC.

This clonotype was observed a single time. This rearrangement joins TRBV7-2 to TRBJ2-5; 8 bases line up with TRBD1. Trimming at V came to 5 bases and at J to 5 bases, leaving 7 bases not matched to a gene. The CDR3 has 14 residues. Germline CDR1 SGHTA, CDR2 FQGNSA. CDR3 amino acids: CASSKGQDGETQYF. The CDR3, as DNA: TGTGCCAGCAGCAAGGGACAGGATGGGGAGACCCAGTACTTC. Full variable domain (rest looked up from reference TRBV7-2 and TRBJ2-5): GAGVSQSPSNKVTEKGKDVELRCDPISGHTALYWYRQSLGQGLEFLIYFQGNSAPDKSGLPSDRFSAERTGGSVSTLTIQRTQQEDSAVYLCASSKGQDGETQYFGPGTRLLVL.

About this clonotype itself: A much larger clone differs by one base, so this may be a read error. The chain joins TRBV2 to TRBJ2-1, with 8 nucleotides matching TRBD2. Germline CDR1 SNHLY, CDR2 FYNNEI. V lost 7 bases, J lost 7 bases, and 9 bases stayed unmatched. This CDR3 region has 14 residues. The CDR3 DNA is TGTGCCAGCATCTTAGAAGCGGGGGTTAATGAGCAGTTCTTC. Protein sequence: CASILEAGVNEQFF.

V is TRBV7-6 and J is TRBJ1-1; no definite D call. From germline, CDR1 is SGHVS and CDR2 FNYEAQ. CDR3 size: 13 residues. V was clipped by 1 base and J by 2 bases, with 5 bases between them. The CDR3 region is CASSLDVNTEAFF. The CDR3 nucleotides read TGTGCCAGCAGCTTAGACGTAAACACTGAAGCTTTCTTT.

This clonotype was detected only a few times. The CDR3 ends on some other residue instead of the conserved phenylalanine or tryptophan, so this is likely a read error. Because the CDR3's place on the DNA is in doubt, the DNA is left out and the CDR3 is given as listed by TCRdb. This rearrangement joins TRBV19 to TRBJ1-3. The CDR3 has 9 residues if both end residues are counted. Looked up from germline, CDR1 is LNHDA and CDR2 is SQIVND (reference sequence). CDR3 sequence: CASPQGLPR.

The chain links TRBV10-3 to TRBJ2-1; 15 positions agree with TRBD2. This CDR3 comprises 17 residues. Germline CDR1 and CDR2: ENHRY and SYGVKD. V lost 6 bases, J lost 4 bases, and 7 bases stayed unmatched. The CDR3 reads CAIRSPGLAGGYNEQFF. For the CDR3, the DNA is TGTGCCATCAGATCTCCGGGACTAGCGGGGGGTTACAATGAGCAGTTCTTC.

The J gene is TRBJ1-6, the V gene TRBV6-1; no clear D. This CDR3 is 14 amino acids long. Trimming stripped 3 bases from V and 10 bases from J, with 13 bases between. Germline CDR1 is MNHNS and CDR2 is SASEGT. CDR3 sequence: CASSEREGGSPLHF. DNA of the CDR3: TGTGCCAGCAGTGAGAGGGAGGGTGGATCACCCCTCCACTTT.

This clonotype has a count of ten or more. V and J are TRBV6-5 and TRBJ2-7; D gene unclear. V was trimmed by 0 bases and J by 5 bases, leaving 8 bases between them. This CDR3 has 13 residues. CDR1 and CDR2 (germline): MNHEY, SVGAGI. Written as DNA, the CDR3 is TGTGCCAGCAGTTACTCCGACGGCCACGAGCAGTACTTC. This gives the protein CASSYSDGHEQYF.

This clonotype came up many times. This chain links TRBV7-9 with TRBJ1-2; TRBD1 aligns across 7 bases. The V and J ends lost 6 bases and 7 bases, in that order; junction bases with no gene match: 11. The CDR3 has 14 amino acids. Germline V gene lookup returns CDR1 SEHNR and CDR2 FQNEAQ (reference sequence). Here the CDR3 DNA reads TGTGCCAGCAGGGGAGTCGACAGGGTCTGTGGCTACACCTTC. Translated: CASRGVDRVCGYTF.

The rearrangement uses TRBV7-2 and TRBJ2-7; maybe TRBD2 (6 bases). The CDR3 has 13 amino acids. Trimming cost V 4 bases and J 2 bases, with 9 bases left between them. Germline CDR1 reads SGHTA; CDR2 reads FQGNSA. The DNA of the CDR3 is TGTGCCAGCAGCTCCCCGGGGGCCTACGAGCAGTACTTC. Protein: CASSSPGAYEQYF.

In its sample, this clonotype was seen once. Here the CDR3 DNA reads TGCAGTGTCCCCGGGTTTAATGAAAAACTGTTTTTT. Protein: CSVPGFNEKLFF. The V gene is TRBV20-1, the J gene TRBJ1-4; D unresolved. This CDR3 has 12 residues. CDR1 and CDR2 from the germline V gene are DFQATT and SNEGSKA (reference sequence). V was shortened by 7 bases and J by 4 bases, with 10 bases between the two germline ends.

This clonotype was found many times. The chain couples TRBV13 to TRBJ2-3; maybe TRBD2 (5 bases). In germline, CDR1 is PRHDT, CDR2 FYEKMQ (reference sequence). This CDR3 contains 14 residues. With 4 bases removed from V and 2 bases from J, the gap between germline ends came to 10 bases. DNA for the CDR3: TGTGCCAGCAGCTCAGACGGACTCACAGATACGCAGTATTTT. Its protein product is CASSSDGLTDTQYF.

Notes on this clonotype: This clone may be a read error of a much larger clone one base away. The CDR3 coding sequence is TGCGCCAGCAGCTTTGGCGGGTGTACTGAAGCTTTCTTT. Translated: CASSFGGCTEAFF. The chain recombines TRBV5-1 with TRBJ1-1, with D unclear. Germline values: CDR1 SGHRS, CDR2 YFSETQ. The CDR3 has 13 amino acids. The germline V and J ends were trimmed by 2 bases and 5 bases, with 10 bases remaining between them.

The sample holds a few counts of this clonotype. The gene calls are TRBV10-3 and TRBJ1-3; D call uncertain. Trimming took off 8 bases at V and 1 base at J, with 9 bases between the two ends. The CDR3 covers 13 residues. Germline V gene sequence: CDR1 ENHRY, CDR2 SYGVKD. The DNA of the CDR3 is TGTGCCATCCTCGTGGGTTCTGGAAACACCATATATTTT. Translated, it gives CAILVGSGNTIYF.

The chain joins TRBV7-9 to TRBJ2-3; D gene uncertain. Germline loops: CDR1 SEHNR, CDR2 FQNEAQ (reference sequence). Trimming left V 6 bases short and J 4 bases short, with 11 bases between. The CDR3 is made up of 13 amino acids. As DNA, the CDR3 is TGTGCCAGCAGACCACCTGGGGCAGATACGCAGTATTTT. Its protein product is CASRPPGADTQYF.

On this clonotype itself: Compared with germline, one end of the junction differs, possibly owing to a read error. V and J are TRBV7-7 and TRBJ2-5; either TRBD1 or TRBD2 may fit D (6 bases each). CDR3 length: 15 amino acids. Per the germline V gene, CDR1 is SSHAT and CDR2 is FNYEAQ (reference sequence). The CDR3 coding sequence is TGTGCTAGCAGCTTAGGGGGTAGCGGACAAGAGACCCAGTACTTT. Its translation: CASSLGGSGQETQYF.